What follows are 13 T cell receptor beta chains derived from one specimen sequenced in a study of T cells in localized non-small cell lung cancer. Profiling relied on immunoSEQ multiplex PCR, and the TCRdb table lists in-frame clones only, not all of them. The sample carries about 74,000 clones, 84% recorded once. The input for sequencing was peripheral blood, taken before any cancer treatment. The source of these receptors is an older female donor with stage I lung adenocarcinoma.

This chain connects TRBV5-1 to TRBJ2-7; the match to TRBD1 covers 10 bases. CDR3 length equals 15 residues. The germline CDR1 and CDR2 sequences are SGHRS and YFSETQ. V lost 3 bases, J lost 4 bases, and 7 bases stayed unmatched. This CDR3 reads CASSSRGTGVYEQYF. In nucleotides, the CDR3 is TGCGCCAGCAGCTCGAGGGGGACAGGGGTGTACGAGCAGTACTTC.

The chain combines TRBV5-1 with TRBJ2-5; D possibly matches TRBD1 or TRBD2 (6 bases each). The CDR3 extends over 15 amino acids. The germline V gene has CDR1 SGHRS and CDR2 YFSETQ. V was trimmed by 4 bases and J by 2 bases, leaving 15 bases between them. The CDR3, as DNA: TGCGCCAGCAGCAGAGATTGGGGGGCGCAAGAGACCCAGTACTTC. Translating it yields CASSRDWGAQETQYF. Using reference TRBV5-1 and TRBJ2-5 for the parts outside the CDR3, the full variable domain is KAGVTQTPRYLIKTRGQQVTLSCSPISGHRSVSWYQQTPGQGLQFLFEYFSETQRNKGNFPGRFSGRQFSNSRSEMNVSTLELGDSALYLCASSRDWGAQETQYFGPGTRLLVL.

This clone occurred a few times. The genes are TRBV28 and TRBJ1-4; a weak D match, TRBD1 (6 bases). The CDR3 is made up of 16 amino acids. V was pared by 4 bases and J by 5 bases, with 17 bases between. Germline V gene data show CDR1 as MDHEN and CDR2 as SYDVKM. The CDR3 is CASSSPGAELNEKLFF. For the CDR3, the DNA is TGTGCCAGCAGTTCCCCGGGGGCAGAACTAAATGAAAAACTGTTTTTT. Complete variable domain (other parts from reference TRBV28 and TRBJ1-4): DVKVTQSSRYLVKRTGEKVFLECVQDMDHENMFWYRQDPGLGLRLIYFSYDVKMKEKGDIPEGYSVSREKKERFSLILESASTNQTSMYLCASSSPGAELNEKLFFGSGTQLSVL.

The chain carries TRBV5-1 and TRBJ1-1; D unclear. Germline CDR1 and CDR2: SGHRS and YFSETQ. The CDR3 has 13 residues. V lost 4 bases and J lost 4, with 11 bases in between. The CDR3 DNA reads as TGCGCCAGCAGCCCCGGTGGAGGCACTGAAGCTTTCTTT. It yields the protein CASSPGGGTEAFF.

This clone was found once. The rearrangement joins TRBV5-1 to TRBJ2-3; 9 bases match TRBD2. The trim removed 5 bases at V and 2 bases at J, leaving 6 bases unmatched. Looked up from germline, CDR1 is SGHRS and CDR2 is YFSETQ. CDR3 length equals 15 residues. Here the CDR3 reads CASSRSGGPTDTQYF. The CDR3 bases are TGCGCCAGCAGTCGTAGCGGGGGCCCCACAGATACGCAGTATTTT. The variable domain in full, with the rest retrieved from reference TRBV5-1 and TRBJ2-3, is KAGVTQTPRYLIKTRGQQVTLSCSPISGHRSVSWYQQTPGQGLQFLFEYFSETQRNKGNFPGRFSGRQFSNSRSEMNVSTLELGDSALYLCASSRSGGPTDTQYFGPGTRLTVL.

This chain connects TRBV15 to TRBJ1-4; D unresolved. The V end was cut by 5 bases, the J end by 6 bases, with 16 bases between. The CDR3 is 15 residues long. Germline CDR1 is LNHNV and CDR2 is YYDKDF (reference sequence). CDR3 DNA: TGTGCCACCAGCCCCTCCCTTGGGTTGGATGAAAAACTGTTTTTT. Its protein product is CATSPSLGLDEKLFF.

The CDR3 loop reads CASSPRTSGRAFVYEQYF. The CDR3 nucleotides read TGTGCCAGCAGCCCCAGGACTAGCGGGAGGGCCTTTGTCTACGAGCAGTACTTC. The chain uses TRBV7-9 and TRBJ2-7, with TRBD2 matching 15 bases. Germline V lookup: CDR1 SEHNR, CDR2 FQNEAQ (reference sequence). The CDR3 extends over 18 amino acids. The V and J ends lost 5 bases and 3 bases, in that order; junction bases with no gene match: 11. Filled out from reference TRBV7-9 and TRBJ2-7, the complete variable domain reads DTGVSQNPRHKITKRGQNVTFRCDPISEHNRLYWYRQTLGQGPEFLTYFQNEAQLEKSRLLSDRFSAERPKGSFSTLEIQRTEQGDSAMYLCASSPRTSGRAFVYEQYFGPGTRLTVT.

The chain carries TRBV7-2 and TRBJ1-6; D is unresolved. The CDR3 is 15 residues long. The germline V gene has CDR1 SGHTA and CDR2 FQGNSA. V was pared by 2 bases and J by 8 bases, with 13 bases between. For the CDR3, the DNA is TGTGCCAGCAGCTTATCTGGGAGCCGTGATTCACCCCTCCACTTT. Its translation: CASSLSGSRDSPLHF.

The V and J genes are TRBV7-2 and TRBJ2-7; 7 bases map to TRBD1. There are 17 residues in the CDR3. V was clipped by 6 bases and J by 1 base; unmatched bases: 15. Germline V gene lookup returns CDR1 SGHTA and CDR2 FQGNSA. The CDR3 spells CASSFPETGVNSYEQYF. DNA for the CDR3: TGTGCCAGCAGTTTTCCGGAAACAGGGGTTAATTCCTACGAGCAGTACTTC.

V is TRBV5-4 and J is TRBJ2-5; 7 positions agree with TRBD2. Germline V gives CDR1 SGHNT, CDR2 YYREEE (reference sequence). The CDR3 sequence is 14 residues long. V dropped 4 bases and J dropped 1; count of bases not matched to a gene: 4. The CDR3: CASSTGGTQETQYF. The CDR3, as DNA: TGTGCCAGCAGCACCGGGGGGACCCAAGAGACCCAGTACTTC.

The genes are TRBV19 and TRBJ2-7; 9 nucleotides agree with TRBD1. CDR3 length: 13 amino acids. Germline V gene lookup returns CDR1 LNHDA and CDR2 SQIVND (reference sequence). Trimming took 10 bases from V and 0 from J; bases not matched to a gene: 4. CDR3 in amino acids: CATRDRVSYEQYF. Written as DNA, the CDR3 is TGTGCCACCCGGGACAGGGTCTCCTACGAGCAGTACTTC.

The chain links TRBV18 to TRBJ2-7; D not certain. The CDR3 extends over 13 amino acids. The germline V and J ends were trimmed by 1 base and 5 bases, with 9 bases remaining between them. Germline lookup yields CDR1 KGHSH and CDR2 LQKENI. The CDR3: CASSPQTGDEQYF. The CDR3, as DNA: TGTGCCAGCTCACCACAAACCGGAGACGAGCAGTACTTC.

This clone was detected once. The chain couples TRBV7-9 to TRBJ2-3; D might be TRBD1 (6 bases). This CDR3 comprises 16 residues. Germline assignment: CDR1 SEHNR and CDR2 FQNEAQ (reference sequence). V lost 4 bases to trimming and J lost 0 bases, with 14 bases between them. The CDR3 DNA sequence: TGTGCCAGCAGCTCGGACAGTATCTCTAGCACAGATACGCAGTATTTT. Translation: CASSSDSISSTDTQYF.